A selection of T cell receptor beta chains follows, all from one sample in a study of molecular identifiers for immune sequencing clone quantification. TCRdb redid the calling of the PCR reads with MiXCR, one entry per CDR3 protein. The sample lists about half a million distinct CDR3 sequences; roughly 24% were seen once. Material for sequencing was naive CD8+ T cells from blood, with Jurkat cell RNA spiked in. These receptors were collected from a human donor in good health. Some libraries in this study had Jurkat cell RNA spiked in. Each CDR3 is given with its conserved first and last residue. The D gene is left open where the match is weak. Size is stated for part of the rows, as once, few or many counts, or as a class when the clone is expanded.

v_call	j_call	d_call	clone_size	cdr3_nt	cdr3_aa
TRBV7-6	TRBJ2-7	TRBD2	few	TGTGCCAGCAGCATCAATATAGCGGGGAACGAGCAGTACTTC	CASSINIAGNEQYF
TRBV2	TRBJ2-3	NA	NA	TGTGCCAGCAGCGACGCCGGGGAGGGGGCGGACACAGATACGCAGTATTTT	CASSDAGEGADTDTQYF
TRBV29-1	TRBJ2-2	NA	many	TGCAGCGTTGAAGATATTCCCGGGGAGCTGTTTTTT	CSVEDIPGELFF
TRBV27	TRBJ1-5	NA	many	TGTGCCAGCAGTTTGGAAAGCAATCAGCCCCAGCATTTT	CASSLESNQPQHF
TRBV12-3/TRBV12-4	TRBJ1-1	NA	NA	TGTGCCAGCAGTTTAGGTTCGGGTTGGACTGAAGCTTTCTTT	CASSLGSGWTEAFF
TRBV29-1	TRBJ2-7	NA	few	TGCAGCGTTGAGGGAGGGACAGCTACCTACGAGCAGTACTTC	CSVEGGTATYEQYF
TRBV6-2/TRBV6-3	TRBJ2-5	NA	few	TGTGCCAGCAGTTACGTTATGTCGGGGTTGGAGACCCAGTACTTC	CASSYVMSGLETQYF
TRBV24-1	TRBJ2-3	NA	NA	TGTGCCACCAGTCGGAGTAGCACAGCTACGCAGTATTTT	CATSRSSTATQYF
TRBV2	TRBJ1-1	NA	NA	TGTGCCATCGGACAACAAGCTTTCTTT	CAIGQQAFF
TRBV11-2	TRBJ1-3	NA	few	TGTGCCAGCAGCCCGACATTTGGTGGAAACACCATATATTTT	CASSPTFGGNTIYF
TRBV7-6	TRBJ1-4	NA	few	TGTGCCAGCAGCTTTACAGACAACTATAATGAAAAACTGTTTTTT	CASSFTDNYNEKLFF
TRBV4-1	TRBJ1-6	NA	NA	TGCGCCAGCAGCCAGGGACTAAATTTGGGGAATTCACCCCTCCACTTT	CASSQGLNLGNSPLHF
TRBV18	TRBJ2-3	NA	few	TGTGCCAGCTCAAATCTATCTGATACGCAGTATTTT	CASSNLSDTQYF
TRBV5-1	TRBJ2-7	TRBD2	NA	TGCGCCAGCAGCTTAACCGGGACTAGCGGAGCCGAGCAGTACTTC	CASSLTGTSGAEQYF
TRBV4-1	TRBJ2-1	NA	few	TGCGCCAGCAGCCTCGTAGACGGAGACAATGAGCAGTTCTTC	CASSLVDGDNEQFF
TRBV7-8	TRBJ1-6	NA	NA	TGTGCCAGCAGCTTAGGCGGGGACCCGAGCTCCTATAATTCACCCCTCCACTTT	CASSLGGDPSSYNSPLHF
TRBV11-2	TRBJ1-2	NA	few	TGTGCCAGCAGCTTAGATTGGGGACGTCAGGGCCACTATGGCTACACCTTC	CASSLDWGRQGHYGYTF
TRBV7-9	TRBJ1-4	NA	few	TGTGCCAGCAGCTTAGTTTCCACCGGGGGTGAAAAACTGTTTTTT	CASSLVSTGGEKLFF
TRBV30	TRBJ2-1	NA	NA	TGTACCTGGAGCCCGGGGGCCTACAATGAGCAGTTCTTC	CTWSPGAYNEQFF
TRBV7-9	TRBJ2-1	NA	NA	TGTGCCAGCAGCTTTAATGAGCCTGCCTACAATGAGCAGTTCTTC	CASSFNEPAYNEQFF
TRBV7-2	TRBJ2-1	TRBD2	few	TGTGCCAGCAGCTGGGGACTAGCGGGACGGAGCTCCTACAATGAGCAGTTCTTC	CASSWGLAGRSSYNEQFF
TRBV2	TRBJ2-7	NA	many	TGTGCCAGCAGAACGTCGCCCGCCTCGCCCTACGAGCAGTACTTC	CASRTSPASPYEQYF
TRBV30	TRBJ1-1	NA	NA	TGTGCCTGGAAACTGTGGGACACTGAAGCTTTCTTT	CAWKLWDTEAFF
TRBV20-1	TRBJ2-7	NA	many	TGCAGTGCTACGTCGGACAAGGATAGCTCCTACGAGCAGTACTTC	CSATSDKDSSYEQYF
TRBV20-1	TRBJ2-3	TRBD2	few	TGCAGTGCTAGCCCAGGACTAGCGGGGGTTATTAGCACAGATACGCAGTATTTT	CSASPGLAGVISTDTQYF
TRBV24-1	TRBJ2-1	TRBD1	many	TGTGCCACCAGTGATTGGTTTGGGACAGTTTACAATGAGCAGTTCTTC	CATSDWFGTVYNEQFF
TRBV7-6	TRBJ2-6	TRBD2	few	TGTGCCAGCAGCCTGACTAGCGGTGCCCGCCTTTCTGGGGCCAACGTCCTGACTTTC	CASSLTSGARLSGANVLTF
TRBV5-8	TRBJ2-7	TRBD2	many	TGTGCCAGCAGCTTGCGGGGGGGCTCCTACGAGCAGTACTTC	CASSLRGGSYEQYF
TRBV2	TRBJ2-3	NA	few	TGTGCCAGCGCTCCTATACTAGATACGCAGTATTTT	CASAPILDTQYF
TRBV7-2	TRBJ2-3	NA	NA	TGTGCCAGCAGCCCCCGGCCCGTGGCTAGCCCCGCTACGCAGTATTTT	CASSPRPVASPATQYF
TRBV30	TRBJ1-5	NA	once	TGTGCCTGGAGTACCCCCGGGACATGGAATCAGCCCCAGCATTTT	CAWSTPGTWNQPQHF
TRBV19	TRBJ2-1	TRBD2	NA	TGTGCCAGTAGTATCGGGACTAGCGGGAGCCCAGGGGTCTTC	CASSIGTSGSPGVF
TRBV18	TRBJ1-5	TRBD1	NA	TGTGCCAGCTCACCACTTCAGACAGGGAAGTATCAGCCCCAGCATTTT	CASSPLQTGKYQPQHF
TRBV7-9	TRBJ2-7	TRBD2	many	TGTGCCAGCAGCCCACCGGGACTAGCGGAAGAGCAGTACTTC	CASSPPGLAEEQYF
TRBV7-2	TRBJ2-7	NA	many	TGTGCCAGCAGCCCGACAGACACGTACGAGCAGTACTTC	CASSPTDTYEQYF
TRBV6-5	TRBJ2-7	NA	many	TGTGCCAGCAAGTCAAAGAGCTCCTACGAGCAGTACTTC	CASKSKSSYEQYF
TRBV27	TRBJ2-1	NA	NA	TGTGCCAGCAGTTTGGTGCAGGGAGATGAGCAGTTCTTC	CASSLVQGDEQFF
TRBV9	TRBJ2-3	TRBD2	NA	TGTGCCAGCAGCGGAACTAGCGGCCATAGCACAGATACGCAGTATTTT	CASSGTSGHSTDTQYF
TRBV3-1	TRBJ1-2	TRBD1	few	TGTGCCAGCAGCCCAGCAGGGGGAACGGACGGCTACACCTTC	CASSPAGGTDGYTF
TRBV27	TRBJ2-7	TRBD2	NA	TGTGCCAGCAGCATGACACTAGCGGCCTCCTACGAGCAGTACTTC	CASSMTLAASYEQYF
TRBV12-3/TRBV12-4	TRBJ1-1	TRBD1	few	TGTGCCAGCAGTCCGAGCTGGGACAGGGAGAACACTGAAGCTTTCTTT	CASSPSWDRENTEAFF
TRBV20-1	TRBJ2-7	NA	few	TGCAGTGCTAGTACCGGGAGTTCACCATACGAGCAGTACTTC	CSASTGSSPYEQYF
TRBV7-9	TRBJ2-7	NA	few	TGTGCCAGCAGCTCAGGGGGGGGACCAGCCTACGAGCAGTACTTC	CASSSGGGPAYEQYF
TRBV29-1	TRBJ1-3	TRBD1	once	TGCAGCGTTGAAGTGGACAGGGGATTTGAGGTCGGCGCTGGAAACACCATATATTTT	CSVEVDRGFEVGAGNTIYF
TRBV19	TRBJ1-2	NA	many	TGTGCCAGTTCCCCCGGGACGTTCTATGGCTACACCTTC	CASSPGTFYGYTF
TRBV7-6	TRBJ1-2	TRBD1	many	TGTGCCAGCAGCTTAACAGGGGGGTATGGCTACACCTTC	CASSLTGGYGYTF
TRBV15	TRBJ1-1	TRBD1	many	TGTGCCACCAGCAAGGACAGGGGGTCGGGCACTGAAGCTTTCTTT	CATSKDRGSGTEAFF
TRBV12-3/TRBV12-4	TRBJ2-2	TRBD2	NA	TGTGCCAGCAGCGTCCCGGGGGGGCCTGTTTTTCGCACCGGGGAGCTGTTTTTT	CASSVPGGPVFRTGELFF
TRBV6-5	TRBJ2-5	TRBD2	few	TGTGCCAGCAGCCCCCTAGGTAGCGGGGGTATACAAGAGACCCAGTACTTC	CASSPLGSGGIQETQYF
TRBV20-1	TRBJ1-6	NA	NA	TGCAGTGCTAGAGAGCAGACAGATCCCCTCCACTTT	CSAREQTDPLHF
TRBV6-6	TRBJ2-3	NA	NA	TGTGCCAGCGGCCCAGATACGCAGTATTTT	CASGPDTQYF